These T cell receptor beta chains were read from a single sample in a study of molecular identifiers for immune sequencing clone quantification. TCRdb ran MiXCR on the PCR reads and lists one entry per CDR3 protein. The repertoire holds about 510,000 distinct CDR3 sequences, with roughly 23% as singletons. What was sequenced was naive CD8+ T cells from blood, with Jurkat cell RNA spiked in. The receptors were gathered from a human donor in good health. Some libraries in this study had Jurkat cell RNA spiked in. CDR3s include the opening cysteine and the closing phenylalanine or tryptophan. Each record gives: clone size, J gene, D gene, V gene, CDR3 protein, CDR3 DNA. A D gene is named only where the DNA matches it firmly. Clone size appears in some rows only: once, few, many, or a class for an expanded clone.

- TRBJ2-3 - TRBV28 CASSGHTGTQYF TGTGCCAGCTCTGGGCACACAGGTACGCAGTATTTT
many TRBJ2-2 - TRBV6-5 CASSGRSTGELFF TGTGCCAGCAGTGGACGGAGCACCGGGGAGCTGTTTTTT
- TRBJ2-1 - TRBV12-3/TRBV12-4 CASSFDLGEQFF TGTGCCAGCAGTTTTGATCTAGGGGAGCAGTTCTTC
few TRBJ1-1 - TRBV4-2 CASSQDGVEGDEAFF TGTGCCAGCAGCCAAGATGGGGTCGAAGGGGATGAAGCTTTCTTT
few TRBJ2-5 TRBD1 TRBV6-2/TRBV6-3 CASSYRDRGGETQYF TGTGCCAGCAGTTACCGGGACAGGGGGGGAGAGACCCAGTACTTC
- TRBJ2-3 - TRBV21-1 CASSKVQGPLDTQYF TGTGCCAGCAGCAAAGTCCAAGGCCCTCTAGACACGCAGTATTTT
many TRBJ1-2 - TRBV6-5 CASTPGLNYGYTF TGTGCCAGCACACCGGGACTCAACTATGGCTACACCTTC
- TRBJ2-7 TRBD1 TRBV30 CAWSAGTGVEQYF TGTGCCTGGAGTGCCGGGACAGGGGTCGAGCAGTACTTC
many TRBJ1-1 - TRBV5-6 CASSLGGVLTEAFF TGTGCCAGCAGCTTAGGGGGGGTGTTAACTGAAGCTTTCTTT
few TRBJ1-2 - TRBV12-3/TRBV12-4 CVSSLVPPGGYTF TGTGTCAGCAGTTTAGTCCCTCCCGGGGGCTACACCTTC
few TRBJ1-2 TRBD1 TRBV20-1 CSARDPDRGAGYTF TGCAGTGCTAGAGACCCCGACAGGGGAGCTGGCTACACCTTC